This TCR beta chain originates from a study of T-cell memory formation after mild COVID-19. TCRdb ran MiXCR on the 5' RACE reads and lists one entry per CDR3 protein. The data contain 400,000 to 500,000 distinct CDR3 sequences, about a sixth of them singletons. Germline V gene lookup returns CDR1 LNHDA and CDR2 SQIVND (reference sequence). CDR3 size: 12 residues. With 7 bases removed from V and 8 bases from J, the gap between germline ends came to 14 bases. In the case of this clonotype: Its antigen remains unknown.

Study-level findings and limits: Several responding clones turned up in pre-infection memory, indicating that cross-reactive memory may have taken part. SARS-CoV-2 specificity of second-wave clones peaking day 37 was unconfirmed. Day 15 to 85 contractors were CD4/CD8 balanced; later expanders leaned CD4+.

This TCR was sampled from a man between 18 and 29 years old who had mild COVID-19 (a few samples of this study predate the infection). Cell type and time point are not known. The chain combines TRBV19 with TRBJ1-2; D gene uncertain. The sample consisted of PBMCs or a T cell subset sorted from them (not recorded which). In DNA form, the CDR3 reads TGTGCCAGTACCCGAGACTCTGGCGGCTACACCTTC. It yields the protein CASTRDSGGYTF.